Below, 8 T cell receptor beta chains from the same sample are listed, as sequenced in a study of beta chain features in type 1 diabetes. Reverse transcribing all isolated RNA meant expressed TCRB transcripts were sequenced. Profiled with immunoSEQ multiplex PCR; TCRdb holds only in-frame clones, not every one. The sample holds 150,000 to 170,000 clones, approximately 8.1% seen once. The sequencing input was central memory CD4+ T cells from blood. The origin of the receptors is a man aged 18 to 29 in good health.

This chain uses TRBV30 with TRBJ2-5; TRBD1 matches 7 bases. The J segment lost 5 bases and the V segment lost 1 base, leaving 4 bases of the junction unmatched. This CDR3 has 13 residues. Germline CDR1 is GTSNPN and CDR2 is SVGIG (reference sequence). The CDR3 reads CAWSGRGRETQYF. The CDR3 DNA follows: TGTGCCTGGAGTGGAAGGGGGCGTGAGACCCAGTACTTC. Full variable domain (outside the CDR3, taken from reference TRBV30 and TRBJ2-5): SQTIHQWPATLVQPVGSPLSLECTVEGTSNPNLYWYRQAAGRGLQLLFYSVGIGQISSEVPQNLSASRPQDRQFILSSKKLLLSDSGFYLCAWSGRGRETQYFGPGTRLLVL.

CDR3 nucleotide sequence: TGTGCCAGCAGCTTAGATGCAGGGGAAGCTTTCTTT. Its translation is CASSLDAGEAFF. This chain uses TRBV7-9 with TRBJ1-1; a possible D gene is TRBD1 (5 bases). The V end lost 1 base, the J end lost 8 bases, and 8 bases lay between the germline ends. Looked up from germline, CDR1 is SEHNR and CDR2 is FQNEAQ (reference sequence). The length of the CDR3 is 12 residues.

This clone has a handful of counts. V gene TRBV29-1 combines with J gene TRBJ2-1; D unclear. Trimming removed 3 bases from V and 5 bases from J, with 14 bases in between. The CDR3 runs to 14 residues. The germline CDR1 and CDR2 sequences are SQVTM and ANQGSEA. CDR3 sequence reads: CSVDMSPIHNEQFF. CDR3 in DNA: TGCAGCGTTGATATGTCCCCTATTCACAATGAGCAGTTCTTC.

This clone was counted ten times or more. CDR3 in DNA: TGTGCCAGCAGCCATAGACAGGGCAGAGGATCTGGGGCCAACGTCCTGACTTTC. Translated, it gives CASSHRQGRGSGANVLTF. V is TRBV7-2 and J is TRBJ2-6, with 7 bases lining up with TRBD1. The V and J ends lost 5 bases and 1 base, in that order; junction bases with no gene match: 11. The CDR3 has 18 amino acids. From germline, CDR1 is SGHTA and CDR2 FQGNSA.

In its sample, this clone was seen many times. This rearrangement joins TRBV5-4 to TRBJ1-2; weak D call: TRBD1 (5 bases). The CDR3 extends over 12 amino acids. The V end was cut by 5 bases, the J end by 8 bases, with 13 bases between. Germline V gives CDR1 SGHNT, CDR2 YYREEE (reference sequence). As DNA, the CDR3 is TGTGCCAGCAGAGTTGGACACAACGGCTACACCTTC. Protein sequence: CASRVGHNGYTF.

The V call is TRBV4-2, the J call TRBJ2-2, with D tentatively TRBD2 (5 bases). The CDR3 runs to 14 residues. Trimming left V 5 bases short and J 7 bases short, with 14 bases between. Germline V gene sequence: CDR1 LGHNA, CDR2 YNFKEQ. The CDR3 DNA is TGTGCCAGCAGCGCGAGGGTCAGAAGCGGGGAGCTGTTTTTT. Residues: CASSARVRSGELFF.

The V gene is TRBV5-4, the J gene TRBJ2-1, with TRBD2 matching 15 bases. V shed 0 bases and J 7 bases; nucleotides not matched to a gene: 5. This CDR3 is built from 17 residues. CDR1 and CDR2 (germline): SGHNT, YYREEE (reference sequence). CDR3 residues: CASSLGIGTSGRNEQFF. The DNA for the CDR3 is TGTGCCAGCAGCTTGGGGATCGGGACTAGCGGGAGGAATGAGCAGTTCTTC.

This clone was picked up a small number of times. The V call is TRBV27, the J call TRBJ2-1, with TRBD2 matching 11 bases. The germline V gene encodes CDR1 MNHEY and CDR2 SMNVEV (reference sequence). The V and J ends lost 5 bases and 5 bases, in that order; junction bases with no gene match: 8. The CDR3 has 16 amino acids. The CDR3 sequence: CASSRIAGGLDNEQFF. In DNA, the CDR3 is TGTGCCAGCAGTCGGATAGCGGGAGGGCTCGACAATGAGCAGTTCTTC.